The clone carrying this TCR beta chain was seen a handful of times. Antigen specificity is unknown. In germline, CDR1 is SGHRS, CDR2 YFSETQ. Trimming pared 0 bases from V and 6 bases from J, leaving 13 bases between. This CDR3 has 15 amino acids. Time point reported: patch test 1, 2 weeks after DPC sensitization. Treatment specified: therapeutic diphenylcyclopropenone sensitization with weekly scalp DPC. MiXCR, run by TCRdb on the RACE reads, gives a single entry per CDR3 protein. The sample yields under 120,000 distinct CDR3 sequences, 8% to 13% seen once. The data were obtained in a study of human T cells and chemical hapten exposure. Study results and caveats: Patch test score tracked positively with PT1 expanded TCR counts.

The sequencing used whole blood, collected in connection with sensitization to the hapten diphenylcyclopropenone (DPC). The TCR was taken from a woman between 40 and 55 years old with alopecia areata. Some clones in this sample may be carry-over from other donors' samples. The rearrangement uses TRBV5-1 and TRBJ2-1; D perhaps matches TRBD2 (6 bases). CDR3: CASSLVASALNEQFF. DNA for the CDR3: TGCGCCAGCAGCTTGGTGGCTAGCGCACTCAATGAGCAGTTCTTC.